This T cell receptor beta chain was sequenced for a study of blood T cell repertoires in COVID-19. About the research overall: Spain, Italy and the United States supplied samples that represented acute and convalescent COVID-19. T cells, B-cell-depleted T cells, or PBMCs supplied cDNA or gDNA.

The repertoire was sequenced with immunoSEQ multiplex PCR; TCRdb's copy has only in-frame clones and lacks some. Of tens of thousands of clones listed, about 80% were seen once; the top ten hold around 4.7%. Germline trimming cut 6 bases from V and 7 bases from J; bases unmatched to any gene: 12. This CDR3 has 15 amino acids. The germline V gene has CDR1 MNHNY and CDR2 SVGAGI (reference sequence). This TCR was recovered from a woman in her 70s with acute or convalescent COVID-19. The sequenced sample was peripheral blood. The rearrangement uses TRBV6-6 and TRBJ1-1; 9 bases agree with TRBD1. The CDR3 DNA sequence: TGTGCCAGCAGCTACCTGGGACAGGGTAGATATGAAGCTTTCTTT. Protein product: CASSYLGQGRYEAFF.